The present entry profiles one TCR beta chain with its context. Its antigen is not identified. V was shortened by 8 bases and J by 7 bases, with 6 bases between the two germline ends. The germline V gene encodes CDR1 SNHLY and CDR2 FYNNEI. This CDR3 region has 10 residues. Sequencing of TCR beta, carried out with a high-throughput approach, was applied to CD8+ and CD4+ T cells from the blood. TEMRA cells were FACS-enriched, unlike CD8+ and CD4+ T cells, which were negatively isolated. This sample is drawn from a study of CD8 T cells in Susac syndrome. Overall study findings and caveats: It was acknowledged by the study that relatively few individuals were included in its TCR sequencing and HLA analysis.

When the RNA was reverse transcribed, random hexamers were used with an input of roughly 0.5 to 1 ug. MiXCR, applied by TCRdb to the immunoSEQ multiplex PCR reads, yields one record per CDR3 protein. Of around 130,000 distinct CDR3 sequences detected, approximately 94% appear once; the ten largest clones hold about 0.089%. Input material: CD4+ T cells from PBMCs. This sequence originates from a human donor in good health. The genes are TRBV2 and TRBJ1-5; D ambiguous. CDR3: CASGEQPQHF. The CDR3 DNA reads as TGTGCCAGCGGCGAGCAGCCCCAGCATTTT.